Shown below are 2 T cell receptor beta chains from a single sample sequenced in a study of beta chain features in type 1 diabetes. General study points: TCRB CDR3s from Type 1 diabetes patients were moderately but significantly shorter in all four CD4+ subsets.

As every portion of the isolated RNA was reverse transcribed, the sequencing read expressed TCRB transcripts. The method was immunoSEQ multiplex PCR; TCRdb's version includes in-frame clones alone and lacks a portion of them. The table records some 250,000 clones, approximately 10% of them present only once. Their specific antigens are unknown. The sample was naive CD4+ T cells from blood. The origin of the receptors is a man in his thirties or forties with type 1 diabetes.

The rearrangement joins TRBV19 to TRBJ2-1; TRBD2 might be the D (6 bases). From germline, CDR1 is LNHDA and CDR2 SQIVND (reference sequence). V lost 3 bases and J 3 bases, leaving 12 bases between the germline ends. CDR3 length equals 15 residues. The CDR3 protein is CASSMGGTLYNEQFF. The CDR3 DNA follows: TGTGCCAGTAGTATGGGGGGTACCCTCTACAATGAGCAGTTCTTC.

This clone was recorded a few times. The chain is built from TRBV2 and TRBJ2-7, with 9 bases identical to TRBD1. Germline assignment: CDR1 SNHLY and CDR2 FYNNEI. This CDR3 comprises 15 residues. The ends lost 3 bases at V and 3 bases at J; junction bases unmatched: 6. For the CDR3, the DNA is TGTGCCAGCAGTGAGGGGACAGGGTGGGGCTACGAGCAGTACTTC. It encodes CASSEGTGWGYEQYF.